A single sample is the source of the 30 T cell receptor beta chains below, sequenced in a study of T cell clonality in common variable immunodeficiency. Data came from immunoSEQ multiplex PCR; TCRdb stores just in-frame clones and leaves some out. The sample was found to contain 30,000 to 40,000 clones, and every one recurs. Sequenced material: peripheral blood mononuclear cells. These receptors originate from a person aged 18 to 75 in good health.

The table lists this clone with many counts. The DNA ends 3 residues before the CDR3 does, and the rest of the CDR3 is filled in from the germline J gene. The rearrangement joins TRBV9 to TRBJ1-2; 7 positions agree with TRBD1. The CDR3 is 17 amino acids. Germline lookup yields CDR1 SGDLS and CDR2 YYNGEE. The sequenced CDR3 bases are TGTGCCAGCAGCGTCGAAGGGACAGTCGATCCTATCGTAGGC. It translates to CASSVEGTVDPIVG. The entire CDR3 reads CASSVEGTVDPIVGYTF.

This clone was detected a few times. The read stops 3 residues short of the end of the CDR3; the missing end is completed from the germline J gene. This chain connects TRBV2 to TRBJ1-4, with D possibly being TRBD1 (6 bases). The V end lost 5 bases, the J end lost 6 bases, and 7 bases lay between the germline ends. Germline V gene lookup returns CDR1 SNHLY and CDR2 FYNNEI. CDR3 length: 12 residues. Here the CDR3 reads CASSRTDEKLFF. Incomplete CDR3 DNA: TGTGCCAGCAGTCGGACAGATGAAAAA.

This clone was observed at least ten times. The CDR3 end lies 3 residues beyond the end of the read and is filled in from the germline J gene. This rearrangement joins TRBV7-2 to TRBJ2-2; 8 nucleotides line up with TRBD2. The CDR3 contains 15 residues. CDR1 and CDR2 (germline): SGHTA, FQGNSA. The ends lost 5 bases at V and 4 bases at J; junction bases unmatched: 6. CDR3 bases read: TGTGCCAGCAGCCCAGTCCGGGGGGGCACCGGGGAG. Its protein is CASSPVRGGTGE. The CDR3 as a whole reads CASSPVRGGTGELFF.

This clone has ten or more counts. The read gets to within 3 residues of the CDR3 end, and the germline J gene fills in the rest. The chain links TRBV12-3 or TRBV12-4 to TRBJ2-7; 11 bases match TRBD1. This CDR3 is built from 15 residues. J lost 4 bases, V lost 3 bases, and 5 bases had no gene match. The sequenced part of the CDR3 DNA is TGTGCCAGCAGTTTTCCGGGACAGGGGGTATACGAG. Translated: CASSFPGQGVYE. The whole CDR3 is CASSFPGQGVYEQYF.

This clone showed up many times. The sequence runs out 3 residues before the end of the CDR3; the remainder is reconstructed from the germline J gene. V and J are TRBV11-2 and TRBJ2-7; D is ambiguous. Trimming took 5 bases from V and 5 from J, leaving 16 bases between them. Looked up from germline, CDR1 is SGHAT and CDR2 is FQNNGV. There are 14 residues in the CDR3. The CDR3 spells CASSQRLSEHEQYF. The sequenced CDR3 bases are TGTGCCAGCAGCCAACGACTGAGCGAGCACGAG.

This clone appeared many times. The read terminates 3 residues ahead of where the CDR3 ends, so the germline J gene completes it. The V call is TRBV2, the J call TRBJ2-5; 7 nucleotides agree with TRBD2. The germline gives CDR1 SNHLY, CDR2 FYNNEI. With 6 bases clipped from V and 5 bases from J, the junction kept 6 bases outside the gene matches. The CDR3 extends over 13 amino acids. CDR3 amino acids: CASSWGGGETQYF. The sequenced part of the CDR3 DNA is TGTGCCAGCAGCTGGGGGGGAGGGGAGACC. Full variable domain (rest looked up from reference TRBV2 and TRBJ2-5): EPEVTQTPSHQVTQMGQEVILRCVPISNHLYFYWYRQILGQKVEFLVSFYNNEISEKSEIFDDQFSVERPDGSNFTLKIRSTKLEDSAMYFCASSWGGGETQYFGPGTRLLVL.

By share, this clone counts as medium-sized (0.01 to 0.1%). The CDR3 DNA, read in part, is TGCAGTGCTAGTCGAGACAGGGACTCCTACGAG. It encodes CSASRDRDSYE. The whole CDR3 region reads CSASRDRDSYEQYF. The J gene is TRBJ2-7, the V gene TRBV20-1; 7 bases align to TRBD1. The read ends 3 residues early relative to the CDR3; the germline J gene fills the gap. In germline, CDR1 is DFQATT, CDR2 SNEGSKA (reference sequence). This CDR3 has 14 amino acids. Unmatched junction bases numbered 5, after V lost 3 bases and J lost 0 bases.

This clone was seen at least ten times. The read ends 3 residues before the CDR3 terminus; that terminus is restored from the germline J gene. This chain links TRBV5-1 with TRBJ2-1, with 9 bases identical to TRBD1. The CDR3 is 17 residues long. Germline V lookup: CDR1 SGHRS, CDR2 YFSETQ. V gave up 2 bases and J gave up 4 bases; unmatched junction bases: 10. The CDR3 here is CASSLRPGTGSYNEQFF. The CDR3 bases that were read are TGCGCCAGCAGCTTAAGACCGGGGACAGGGTCTTACAATGAG. The complete variable domain, with remaining parts taken from reference TRBV5-1 and TRBJ2-1, reads KAGVTQTPRYLIKTRGQQVTLSCSPISGHRSVSWYQQTPGQGLQFLFEYFSETQRNKGNFPGRFSGRQFSNSRSEMNVSTLELGDSALYLCASSLRPGTGSYNEQFFGPGTRLTVL.

In this sample, this clone turned up many times. The read falls 3 residues short of the CDR3 end, and the missing part is taken from the germline J gene. V gene TRBV14 combines with J gene TRBJ1-1, with D maybe TRBD1 (5 bases). Germline assignment: CDR1 SGHDN and CDR2 FVKESK. The CDR3 is made up of 12 amino acids. The part of the CDR3 DNA that was read is TGTGCCAGCAGCCAATACGGGGGGAGA. It is translated as CASSQYGGR. The CDR3, in full, reads CASSQYGGRAFF.

In its sample, this clone was seen many times. The read stops 3 residues short of the end of the CDR3; the missing end is completed from the germline J gene. The rearrangement links TRBV12-3 or TRBV12-4 to TRBJ1-4; D ambiguous. V gave up 2 bases and J gave up 3 bases, with 4 bases separating them. This CDR3 region has 13 residues. CDR3 DNA, as far as it was read: TGTGCCAGCAGTTTATCAGCTAATGAAAAA. It codes for CASSLSANEK. The complete CDR3 sequence is CASSLSANEKLFF.

In this sample, this clone turned up many times. The read terminates 3 residues before the CDR3 end, so the remaining end is supplied by the germline J gene. The chain employs TRBV20-1 and TRBJ1-2; D remains unclear. The germline V gene has CDR1 DFQATT and CDR2 SNEGSKA (reference sequence). The CDR3 sequence is 12 residues long. V lost 7 bases to trimming and J lost 3 bases, with 12 bases between them. The sequenced CDR3 bases are TGCAGTGGCCCGGACTCCTACTATGGC. Translating gives CSGPDSYYG. The full CDR3 protein reads CSGPDSYYGYTF.

In its sample, this clone was seen many times. The junction and the germline gene differ at one end; a read error may be behind it. The CDR3 end is not reached by the read, which stops 3 residues before it; the germline J gene fills it in. The chain couples TRBV4-2 to TRBJ2-7; D is unresolved. Germline CDR1 and CDR2: LGHNA and YNFKEQ. The CDR3 covers 15 residues. The CDR3: CASSQDFGLVYEQYF. Incomplete CDR3 DNA: TGCGCCAGCAGCCAAGATTTCGGTTTAGTCTACGAG.

This clone was counted ten times or more. The read is 3 residues too short to cover the CDR3 end, so that end is filled in from the germline J gene. The genes are TRBV6-1 and TRBJ1-2, with 8 bases matching TRBD1. This CDR3 contains 14 residues. Germline V CDR1 and CDR2: MNHNS, SASEGT. The CDR3 spells CASRETGQAGGYTF. The DNA read from the CDR3 is TGTGCCAGCAGGGAAACGGGACAGGCGGGGGGC.

Turning to this clone: The read comes to an end 3 residues before the CDR3 does, leaving the germline J gene to fill in the end. The chain carries TRBV2 and TRBJ2-3; D is possibly TRBD1 (5 bases). V lost 3 bases, J lost 2 bases, and 6 bases lay in between. The CDR3 totals 13 residues. CDR1 and CDR2 from the germline V gene are SNHLY and FYNNEI. CDR3 in amino acids: CASSDRVTDTQYF. The sequenced part of the CDR3 DNA is TGTGCCAGCAGTGACAGGGTCACAGATACG.

At least ten counts were recorded for this clone. The CDR3 extends 3 residues past the end of the read, so its final part is completed from the germline J gene. The chain links TRBV5-4 to TRBJ1-2, with no clear D. The ends were cut back, 4 bases at V and 4 bases at J, with 11 bases in the middle. The CDR3 totals 13 residues. Germline CDR1 SGHNT, CDR2 YYREEE (reference sequence). CDR3 sequence reads: CASSRDTSYGYTF. Partial CDR3 DNA: TGTGCCAGCAGCCGCGACACTTCCTATGGC. Full variable domain (rest looked up from reference TRBV5-4 and TRBJ1-2): ETGVTQSPTHLIKTRGQQVTLRCSSQSGHNTVSWYQQALGQGPQFIFQYYREEENGRGNFPPRFSGLQFPNYSSELNVNALELDDSALYLCASSRDTSYGYTFGSGTRLTVV.

This clone was detected many times. The read terminates 3 residues before the CDR3 end, so the remaining end is supplied by the germline J gene. V usage is TRBV6-2 or TRBV6-3 and J usage is TRBJ1-4, with 8 bases matching TRBD1. CDR3 length: 15 residues. Per germline, CDR1 MNHEY and CDR2 SVGEGT. CDR3 sequence: CASSRDRFGNSPLFF. The sequenced CDR3 bases are TGTGCCAGCAGCCGGGACAGGTTCGGGAATTCACCA.

In its sample, this clone was seen many times. The observed sequence ends 3 residues before the CDR3 terminus, with the missing tail filled in from the germline J gene. The chain carries TRBV19 and TRBJ2-3; maybe TRBD1 (7 bases). The CDR3 is 15 amino acids. In germline, CDR1 is LNHDA, CDR2 SQIVND (reference sequence). With 10 bases removed from V and 4 bases from J, the gap between germline ends came to 21 bases. The CDR3 loop is CATARGDMIADTQYF. The DNA read from the CDR3 is TGTGCCACCGCCAGGGGGGACATGATCGCAGATACG.

In its sample, this clone was seen many times. With the read ending 3 residues before the CDR3 end, the germline J gene is used to fill in that end. Other DNA sequences in this sample translate to the same CDR3. The rearrangement links TRBV18 to TRBJ1-1; possible D gene TRBD1, 5 bases. V lost 3 bases to trimming and J lost 4 bases, with 12 bases between them. The CDR3 sequence is 14 residues long. Germline V CDR1 and CDR2: KGHSH, LQKENI. This chain's CDR3 is CASSPGGTGTEAFF. The part of the CDR3 DNA that was read is TGTGCCAGCTCACCGGGGGGGACTGGCACTGAA.

With respect to this clone: A read error may produce the germline difference seen at one junction end. The read stops 3 residues short of the end of the CDR3; the missing end is completed from the germline J gene. V gene TRBV18 combines with J gene TRBJ1-2, with a possible D match to TRBD1 (5 bases). Germline V gene lookup returns CDR1 KGHSH and CDR2 LQKENI. The CDR3 contains 13 residues. The CDR3 sequence is CASTPRGDYDYTF. Partial CDR3 DNA: TGTGCCAGCACACCCCGAGGGGACTACGAC.

This clone was seen at least ten times. The read ends 3 residues early relative to the CDR3; the germline J gene fills the gap. This sequence joins TRBV11-2 and TRBJ2-5; 8 bases are shared with TRBD2. Trimming took 3 bases from V and 5 from J; bases not matched to a gene: 5. This CDR3 has 14 amino acids. CDR1 and CDR2 from the germline V gene are SGHAT and FQNNGV. The part of the CDR3 DNA that was read is TGTGCCAGCAGCTTGGAGGGCGGGGGGGAGACC. Amino acid sequence: CASSLEGGGET. The whole CDR3 protein reads CASSLEGGGETQYF.

This clone was seen at least ten times. From the germline J gene comes the end of the CDR3, since the read stops 3 residues before it. The chain employs TRBV19 and TRBJ2-1; D may be TRBD2 (5 bases). From germline, CDR1 is LNHDA and CDR2 SQIVND (reference sequence). CDR3 length: 15 residues. V shed 8 bases and J shed 0 bases, with 14 bases lying between them. CDR3 DNA, as far as it was read: TGTGCCAGTGGCCGGCGGGCGAGCTCCTACAATGAG. Protein sequence: CASGRRASSYNE. The full CDR3 reads CASGRRASSYNEQFF.

This clone has at least ten counts. The sequence runs out 3 residues before the end of the CDR3; the remainder is reconstructed from the germline J gene. The chain couples TRBV7-3 to TRBJ2-1; D is unclear. Trimming stripped 5 bases from V and 0 bases from J, with 11 bases between. The CDR3 loop spans 15 amino acids. CDR1 and CDR2 from the germline V gene are SGHTA and FQGTGA. The CDR3 protein is CASSPLPSSYNEQFF. Partial CDR3 DNA: TGTGCCAGCAGCCCTCTGCCTAGCTCCTACAATGAG.

This clone has ten or more counts. The missing CDR3 end, 3 residues past where the read stops, is filled in from the germline J gene. The chain links TRBV15 to TRBJ1-6; D is perhaps TRBD1 (5 bases). Trimming removed 4 bases from V and 8 bases from J, with 12 bases in between. Germline CDR1 LNHNV, CDR2 YYDKDF (reference sequence). CDR3 length equals 14 residues. This CDR3 is CATSTRVPDSPLHF. Incomplete CDR3 DNA: TGTGCCACCAGCACCAGGGTCCCCGATTCACCC.

This clone was seen many times. The read halts 3 residues ahead of the CDR3 end, with the missing end drawn from the germline J gene. The chain uses TRBV19 and TRBJ2-7; D gene unclear. The CDR3 consists of 15 residues. Germline values: CDR1 LNHDA, CDR2 SQIVND (reference sequence). V was pared by 4 bases and J by 3 bases, with 16 bases between. Incomplete CDR3 DNA: TGTGCCAGTAGTAAGGCTGTAGACACTCGCTACGAG. Protein product: CASSKAVDTRYE. The CDR3 in full is CASSKAVDTRYEQYF. Full variable domain (missing parts from reference TRBV19 and TRBJ2-7): DGGITQSPKYLFRKEGQNVTLSCEQNLNHDAMYWYRQDPGQGLRLIYYSQIVNDFQKGDIAEGYSVSREKKESFPLTVTSAQKNPTAFYLCASSKAVDTRYEQYFGPGTRLTVT.

At least ten counts were recorded for this clone. The read terminates 3 residues before the CDR3 end, so the remaining end is supplied by the germline J gene. The chain recombines TRBV30 with TRBJ1-5; 9 nucleotides line up with TRBD1. The CDR3 runs to 14 residues. Germline-derived CDR1 and CDR2 are GTSNPN and SVGIG (reference sequence). V gave up 5 bases and J gave up 6 bases; unmatched junction bases: 8. Incomplete CDR3 DNA: TGTGCCTGGGCCGTCGGGACAGGGTCTCAGCCC. Protein: CAWAVGTGSQP. The complete CDR3 sequence is CAWAVGTGSQPQHF.

This clone was recorded at least ten times. The read gets to within 3 residues of the CDR3 end, and the germline J gene fills in the rest. The gene calls are TRBV5-1 and TRBJ2-1; D might be TRBD1 (5 bases). Trimming took off 4 bases at V and 9 bases at J, with 8 bases between the two ends. Germline V gives CDR1 SGHRS, CDR2 YFSETQ. The CDR3 extends over 11 amino acids. This CDR3 reads CASSPDSEQFF. Partial CDR3 DNA: TGCGCCAGCAGCCCCGACAGTGAG. Combining the CDR3 with reference TRBV5-1 and TRBJ2-1 gives the whole variable domain KAGVTQTPRYLIKTRGQQVTLSCSPISGHRSVSWYQQTPGQGLQFLFEYFSETQRNKGNFPGRFSGRQFSNSRSEMNVSTLELGDSALYLCASSPDSEQFFGPGTRLTVL.

This clone was found many times. The read gets to within 3 residues of the CDR3 end, and the germline J gene fills in the rest. J is TRBJ2-5 and V is TRBV29-1; D not resolved. The V gene's germline CDR1 is SQVTM and CDR2 ANQGSEA. The CDR3 consists of 14 residues. Deletions cut 5 bases from V and 5 bases from J, with 18 bases between. The CDR3 bases that were read are TGCAGCGTTAGTTTTTCGGCGGTCGGGGAGACC. Protein sequence: CSVSFSAVGET. The full CDR3 reads CSVSFSAVGETQYF.

The table lists this clone with many counts. The read terminates 3 residues before the CDR3 end, so the remaining end is supplied by the germline J gene. This chain links TRBV5-1 with TRBJ1-1; TRBD1 agrees at 7 bases. The CDR3 is 12 amino acids. Germline-derived CDR1 and CDR2 are SGHRS and YFSETQ. CDR3 region: CASSIPGQKAFF. The sequenced part of the CDR3 DNA is TGCGCCAGCAGCATTCCGGGACAGAAG.

This clone has only a few counts. The read falls 3 residues short of the CDR3 end, and the missing part is taken from the germline J gene. V gene TRBV6-2 or TRBV6-3 combines with J gene TRBJ1-2, with D unresolved. The CDR3 length is 17 residues. Germline loops: CDR1 MNHEY, CDR2 SVGEGT. The CDR3 loop reads CASSYPIRLAGFYDYTF. CDR3 bases read: TGTGCCAGCAGTTACCCCATAAGACTAGCGGGGTTCTACGAC.

This clone came up a few times. Coverage ceases 3 residues before the CDR3 finishes, and the germline J gene fills in the end. The chain carries TRBV30 and TRBJ2-4, with D perhaps TRBD1 (6 bases). Germline lookup yields CDR1 GTSNPN and CDR2 SVGIG (reference sequence). This CDR3 has 13 amino acids. CDR3 sequence: CAWSVGDIYGQYF. CDR3 bases read: TGTGCCTGGAGTGTAGGGGACATCTATGGT.